The clone carrying this TCR beta chain was observed a handful of times. Its antigen is unidentified. This sample stems from a study of T-cell reconstitution after alpha-beta-depleted transplantation in children. Whole-study findings and limits: Surviving recipient cells, namely T cells and thymic progenitors, were the source of high day-60 TCRbeta diversity in some patients. Fresh T-cell production supplied most of the T-cell counts and diversity seen one year after transplant.

Preparing the TCRbeta library involved the use of unique molecular identifiers. TCRdb fed the PCR reads into MiXCR, producing one record per CDR3 protein. The data contain about 400,000 distinct CDR3 sequences, around 16% of them singletons. CDR1 is MDHEN, CDR2 SYDVKM, per germline. V lost 6 bases and J lost 1, with 9 bases in between. This CDR3 has 13 amino acids. The chain links TRBV28 to TRBJ1-1; no firm D call. The sequence was obtained from a boy younger than two who had a stem cell transplant for Wiskott-Aldrich syndrome, so the T cells may come from the graft donor. Sequenced material: PBMCs, mostly from graft donor cells, taken 360 days after TCRalphabeta/CD19-depleted stem cell transplant. As DNA, the CDR3 is TGTGCCAGCAGCCTTTGGCCGAACACTGAAGCTTTCTTT. This codes for CASSLWPNTEAFF.